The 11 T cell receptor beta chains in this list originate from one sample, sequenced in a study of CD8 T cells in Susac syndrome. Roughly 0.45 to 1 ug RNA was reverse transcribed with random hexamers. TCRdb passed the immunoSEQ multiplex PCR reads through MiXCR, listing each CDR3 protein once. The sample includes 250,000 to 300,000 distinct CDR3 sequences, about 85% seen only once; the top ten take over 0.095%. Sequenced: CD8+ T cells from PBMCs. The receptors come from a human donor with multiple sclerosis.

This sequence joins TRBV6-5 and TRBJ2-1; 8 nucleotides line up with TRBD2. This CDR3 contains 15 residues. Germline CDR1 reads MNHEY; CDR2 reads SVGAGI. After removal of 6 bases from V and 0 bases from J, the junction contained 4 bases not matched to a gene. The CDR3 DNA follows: TGTGCCAGCAGCATTAGCGGGAACTCCTACAATGAGCAGTTCTTC. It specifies CASSISGNSYNEQFF.

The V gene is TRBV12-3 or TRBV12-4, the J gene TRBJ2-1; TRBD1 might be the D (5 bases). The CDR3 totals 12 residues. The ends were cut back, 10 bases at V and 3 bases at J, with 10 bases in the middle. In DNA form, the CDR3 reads TGTGCCATCAGGCAGGGCTACAATGAGCAGTTCTTC. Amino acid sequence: CAIRQGYNEQFF.

The CDR3, as DNA: TGCAGCGTTGAAGCCGCCGGGGGGAACACCATATATTTT. This codes for CSVEAAGGNTIYF. The chain employs TRBV29-1 and TRBJ1-3; weak D call: TRBD1 (5 bases). CDR1 and CDR2 (germline): SQVTM, ANQGSEA. The CDR3 loop spans 13 amino acids. The ends were cut back, 1 base at V and 7 bases at J, with 11 bases in the middle.

Here the CDR3 reads CASSLGQGQTYEQYF. Here the CDR3 DNA reads TGTGCCAGCAGTCTCGGACAGGGCCAGACCTACGAGCAGTACTTC. This chain connects TRBV28 to TRBJ2-7, with 8 nucleotides matching TRBD1. Germline CDR1 and CDR2: MDHEN and SYDVKM. This CDR3 has 15 amino acids. Losses at the gene ends were 5 bases for V and 2 bases for J; bases not matched to a gene: 8.

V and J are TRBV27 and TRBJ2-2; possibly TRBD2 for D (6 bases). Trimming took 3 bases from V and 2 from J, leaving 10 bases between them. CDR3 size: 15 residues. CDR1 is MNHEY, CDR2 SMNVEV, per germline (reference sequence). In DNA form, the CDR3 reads TGTGCCAGCAGTTTTGATAGCGGAAACACCGGGGAGCTGTTTTTT. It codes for CASSFDSGNTGELFF.

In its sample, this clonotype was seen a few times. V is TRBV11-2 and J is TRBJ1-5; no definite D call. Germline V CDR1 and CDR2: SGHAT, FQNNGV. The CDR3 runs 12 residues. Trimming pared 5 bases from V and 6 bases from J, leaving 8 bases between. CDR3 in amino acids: CASSPGSQPQHF. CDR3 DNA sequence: TGTGCCAGCAGCCCCGGCAGTCAGCCCCAGCATTTT.

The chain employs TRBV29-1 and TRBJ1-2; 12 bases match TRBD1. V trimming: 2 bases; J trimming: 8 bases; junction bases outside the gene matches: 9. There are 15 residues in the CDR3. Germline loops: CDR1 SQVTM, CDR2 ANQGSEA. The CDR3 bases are TGCAGCGTTGAAAAGCGGGACAGGGGGCAGGGAGGCTACACCTTC. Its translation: CSVEKRDRGQGGYTF.

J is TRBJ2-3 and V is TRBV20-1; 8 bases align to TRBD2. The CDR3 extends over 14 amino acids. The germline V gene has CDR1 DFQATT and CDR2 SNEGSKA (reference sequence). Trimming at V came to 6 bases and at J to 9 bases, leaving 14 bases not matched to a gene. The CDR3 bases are TGCAGTGCCCCGGGACTAGATATCGCTGGGACGCAGTATTTT. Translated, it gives CSAPGLDIAGTQYF.

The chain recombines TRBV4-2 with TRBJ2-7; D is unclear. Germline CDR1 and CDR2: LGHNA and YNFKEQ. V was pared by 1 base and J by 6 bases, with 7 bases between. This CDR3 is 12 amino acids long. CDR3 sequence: CASSQGTREQYF. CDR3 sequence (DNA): TGTGCCAGCAGCCAAGGGACGCGCGAGCAGTACTTC.

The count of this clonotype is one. CDR3 loop: CASSLSFGLAGNYEQYF. The CDR3 bases are TGTGCCAGCAGTTTATCGTTCGGACTAGCGGGGAACTACGAGCAGTACTTC. V and J are TRBV27 and TRBJ2-7; 12 bases are a match to TRBD2. There are 17 residues in the CDR3. J lost 3 bases, V lost 0 bases, and 6 bases had no gene match. Looked up from germline, CDR1 is MNHEY and CDR2 is SMNVEV (reference sequence).

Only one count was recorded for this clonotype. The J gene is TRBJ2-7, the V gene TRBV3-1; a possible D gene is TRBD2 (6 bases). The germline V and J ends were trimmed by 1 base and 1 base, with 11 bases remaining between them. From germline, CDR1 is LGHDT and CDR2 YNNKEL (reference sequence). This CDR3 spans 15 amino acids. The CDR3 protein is CASSQGPAGSYEQYF. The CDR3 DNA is TGTGCCAGCAGCCAAGGTCCTGCGGGATCCTACGAGCAGTACTTC.